This is a list of T cell receptor beta chains from one sample in a study of human T cells and chemical hapten exposure. TCRdb analysed the RACE reads with MiXCR anew, one entry per CDR3 protein. Of about 350,000 distinct CDR3 sequences in the sample, roughly 6% are singletons; the top ten hold more than 5.5%. The sample in question was whole blood, obtained in connection with sensitization to the hapten diphenylcyclopropenone (DPC). Receptors originate from a woman younger than 30 with alopecia areata. Some clones in this sample may be carry-over from other donors' samples. CDR3s include the opening cysteine and the closing phenylalanine or tryptophan. The D gene is left open where the match is weak. The listing skips clone size in some rows; elsewhere it reads once, few, many or a size class.

d_gene	v_gene	abundance	j_gene	len	CDR3aa	CDR3nt
TRBD2	TRBV19	many	TRBJ2-5	14	CASSPLAAQETQYF	TGTGCCAGCTCACCACTAGCGGCCCAAGAGACCCAGTACTTC
NA	TRBV29-1	NA	TRBJ2-7	12	CSVDTDAYEQYF	TGCAGCGTTGATACAGACGCCTACGAGCAGTACTTC
NA	TRBV25-1	few	TRBJ1-2	15	CASSERATPSGGYTF	TGTGCCAGCAGTGAAAGGGCAACCCCCTCGGGGGGCTACACCTTC
TRBD1	TRBV20-1	NA	TRBJ1-5	16	CSATSRTGRSRQPQHF	TGCAGTGCTACCAGCCGGACAGGGCGGTCTAGGCAGCCCCAGCATTTT
NA	TRBV7-2	many	TRBJ1-2	16	CASSSHPVGGSGGYTF	TGTGCCAGCAGCTCTCATCCCGTTGGGGGGAGCGGGGGCTACACCTTC
NA	TRBV3-1	few	TRBJ1-2	13	CASSQDRATACTF	TGTGCCAGCAGCCAAGATCGGGCTACAGCGTGCACCTTC
TRBD2	TRBV12-3/TRBV12-4	NA	TRBJ2-3	16	CASSLSGARPGDTQYF	TGTGCCAGCAGTTTGAGCGGGGCGCGCCCAGGAGATACGCAGTATTTT
NA	TRBV28	few	TRBJ2-7	14	CASSPMLWNYEQYF	TGTGCCAGCAGTCCCATGTTGTGGAACTACGAGCAGTACTTC
NA	TRBV5-1	NA	TRBJ2-3	12	CASSFLEGTQYF	TGCGCCAGCAGCTTCTTGGAGGGTACGCAGTATTTT
TRBD1	TRBV6-6	few	TRBJ2-4	15	CASSYSITGQGIQYF	TGTGCCAGCAGTTACTCGATTACGGGACAGGGGATTCAGTACTTC
TRBD2	TRBV12-3/TRBV12-4	many	TRBJ2-7	14	CASSVSSGEREQYF	TGTGCCAGCAGTGTGTCTAGCGGGGAGCGCGAGCAGTACTTC
NA	TRBV28	few	TRBJ2-3	14	CASSSIYRGGTQYF	TGTGCCAGCAGTTCAATATACAGGGGAGGCACGCAGTATTTT
NA	TRBV10-3	few	TRBJ1-1	15	CAIIPDQGEKTEAFF	TGTGCCATCATCCCAGACCAGGGTGAGAAGACTGAAGCTTTCTTT
TRBD1	TRBV7-9	many	TRBJ1-6	16	CASSRPTGSGSSPLHF	TGTGCCAGCAGCCGCCCGACAGGGTCCGGTTCTTCACCCCTCCACTTT
TRBD2	TRBV6-1	few	TRBJ2-1	16	CASSAPPLAGGGEQFF	TGTGCCAGCAGCGCTCCCCCACTAGCGGGGGGTGGAGAGCAGTTCTTC
TRBD1	TRBV9	many	TRBJ2-5	16	CASSVGWQGASETQYF	TGTGCCAGCAGCGTAGGGTGGCAGGGGGCTTCAGAGACCCAGTACTTC
NA	TRBV7-6	few	TRBJ2-3	14	CASSFGSGTDTQYF	TGTGCCAGCAGCTTCGGTTCAGGCACAGATACGCAGTATTTT
NA	TRBV10-3	few	TRBJ2-2	14	CAIRGWGNTGELFF	TGTGCCATCAGAGGGTGGGGGAACACCGGGGAGCTGTTTTTT
TRBD2	TRBV7-2	NA	TRBJ2-3	18	CASSRHSGATFDTDTQYF	TGTGCCAGCAGCCGACATAGCGGGGCCACCTTCGACACAGATACGCAGTATTTT
NA	TRBV12-3/TRBV12-4	few	TRBJ1-1	14	CASSSGVGGTEAFF	TGTGCCAGCAGTTCTGGGGTGGGGGGCACTGAAGCTTTCTTT
NA	TRBV29-1	NA	TRBJ1-1	14	CSVHIGQMNTEAFF	TGCAGCGTTCACATTGGACAGATGAACACTGAAGCTTTCTTT
TRBD1	TRBV7-9	NA	TRBJ2-1	14	CASSSQGAQNEQFF	TGTGCCAGCAGCTCACAGGGGGCGCAAAATGAGCAGTTCTTC
NA	TRBV2	few	TRBJ2-3	12	CASTLSGDTQYF	TGTGCCAGCACTTTGAGCGGGGATACGCAGTATTTT
NA	TRBV7-6	NA	TRBJ2-1	13	CASSVIRANEQFF	TGTGCCAGCAGCGTGATAAGGGCCAATGAGCAGTTCTTC
NA	TRBV6-2/TRBV6-3	many	TRBJ2-1	16	CASSPGGQLSYNEQFF	TGTGCCAGCAGCCCGGGGGGCCAACTCTCCTACAATGAGCAGTTCTTC
NA	TRBV12-3/TRBV12-4	many	TRBJ2-1	13	CASSLQSHNEQFF	TGTGCCAGCAGTTTACAGTCCCACAATGAGCAGTTCTTC
TRBD2	TRBV7-3	few	TRBJ2-1	16	CASSLGGSRGGVEQFF	TGTGCCAGCAGCTTAGGAGGTAGCCGGGGAGGGGTCGAGCAGTTCTTC
NA	TRBV2	many	TRBJ1-4	14	CASSETGLDEKLFF	TGTGCCAGCAGTGAAACAGGCCTGGATGAAAAACTGTTTTTT
TRBD1	TRBV6-6	many	TRBJ1-4	17	CASSSPGQDATNEKLFF	TGTGCCAGCAGTTCTCCAGGACAGGATGCAACTAATGAAAAACTGTTTTTT